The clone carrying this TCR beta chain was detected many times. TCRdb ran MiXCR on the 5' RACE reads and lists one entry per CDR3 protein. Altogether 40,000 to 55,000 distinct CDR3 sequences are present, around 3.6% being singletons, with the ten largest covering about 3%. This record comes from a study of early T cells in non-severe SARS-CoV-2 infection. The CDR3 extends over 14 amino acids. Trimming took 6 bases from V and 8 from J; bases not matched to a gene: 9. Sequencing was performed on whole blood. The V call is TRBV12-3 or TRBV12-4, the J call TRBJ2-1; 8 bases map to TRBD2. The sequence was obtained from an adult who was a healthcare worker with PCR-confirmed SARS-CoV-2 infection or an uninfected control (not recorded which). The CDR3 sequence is CASSPGTSQYEQFF. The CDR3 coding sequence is TGTGCCAGCAGCCCGGGGACTAGTCAGTATGAGCAGTTCTTC.